This T cell receptor (beta chain) derives from a study of T cells in Graves' hyperthyroidism and ophthalmopathy. Study-wide points: Most thyroid clonotypes with frequency above 0.001 were detected in blood.

Amplification targeted TCR beta CDR3 regions from RNA transcripts. HTBI primers drove first-round RT-PCR of the TCR CDR3. Each CDR3 protein is one row after TCRdb ran MiXCR on the multiplex PCR reads. The sample carries hundreds of thousands of distinct CDR3 sequences, 30% to 40% recorded once. About this clonotype: Its antigen is undetermined.

Germline CDR1 reads ENHRY; CDR2 reads SYGVKD. The V and J ends lost 4 bases and 10 bases respectively, with 13 bases between them. The CDR3 covers 12 residues. Source material: blood. The origin of this receptor is a woman aged 35 to 49 with Graves' hyperthyroidism. This chain joins TRBV10-3 and TRBJ1-1; D is possibly TRBD1 (5 bases). CDR3 nucleotides: TGTGCCATCAGTGCTCCAGGGTTCTTAGCTTTCTTT. Its protein product is CAISAPGFLAFF.